The 5 T cell receptor beta chains below all came from one sample that was sequenced in a study of cytomegalovirus exposure and HLA in healthy donors. Primers included in the PCR were 60 Vbeta and 13 Jbeta primers. Here immunoSEQ multiplex PCR was the method, and the copy in TCRdb shows in-frame clones only, minus some. The table lists roughly 100,000 clones, 77% of them singletons. Sequencing was performed on PBMCs. These TCRs come from a middle-aged woman in good health and CMV-seronegative.

The chain joins TRBV5-6 to TRBJ2-7; possible D gene TRBD2, 6 bases. This CDR3 is built from 13 residues. Between the trimmed V and J ends, which lost 4 bases and 3 bases, there was a span of 11 bases. CDR1 is SGHDT, CDR2 YYEEEE, per germline. DNA for the CDR3: TGTGCCAGCAGCCGTGCGGGGAACTACGAGCAGTACTTC. It encodes CASSRAGNYEQYF.

This rearrangement joins TRBV28 to TRBJ2-5; tentatively, D is TRBD2 (6 bases). The J call may be in error: the DNA end matches TRBJ2-7 better. CDR1 MDHEN and CDR2 SYDVKM come from the germline V gene. CDR3 size: 15 residues. CDR3 bases: TGTGCCAGCAGTTTATACGGGGGAAGTAACCGCGAGCAGTACTTC. Its translation is CASSLYGGSNREQYF.

In this sample, this clone turned up a few times. Given a much more abundant clone one base away, this may be a read error. The rearrangement links TRBV30 to TRBJ1-1; 9 nucleotides line up with TRBD1. Germline values: CDR1 GTSNPN, CDR2 SVGIG (reference sequence). V shed 8 bases and J 0 bases; nucleotides not matched to a gene: 16. This CDR3 region has 17 residues. Here the CDR3 DNA reads TGTGCCAGGCTTGACCTGCCGGGGACAGGGATGAACACTGAAGCTTTCTTT. It translates to CARLDLPGTGMNTEAFF.

The rearrangement joins TRBV7-8 to TRBJ1-2, with TRBD1 matching over 7 bases. V was clipped by 5 bases and J by 3 bases; unmatched bases: 3. Germline values: CDR1 SGHVS, CDR2 FQNEAQ. The CDR3 extends over 13 amino acids. CDR3 DNA sequence: TGTGCCAGCAGCGAGGGACAGCACTATGGCTACACCTTC. It yields the protein CASSEGQHYGYTF.

The chain is built from TRBV14 and TRBJ2-7; 9 nucleotides match TRBD1. Looked up from germline, CDR1 is SGHDN and CDR2 is FVKESK. The CDR3 has 13 amino acids. Losses at the gene ends were 5 bases for V and 6 bases for J; bases not matched to a gene: 5. This CDR3 is CASSGRDRAEQYF. The CDR3 region has the DNA TGTGCCAGCAGCGGCCGGGACAGGGCCGAGCAGTACTTC.